This section outlines one TCR beta chain sequence together with its context. Its specificity is not known. Measured with immunoSEQ multiplex PCR; TCRdb has only the in-frame clones, and not every one. The table records about 40,000 clones, approximately 90% of them present only once. The data were taken from a study of OX40 agonist ivuxolimab in advanced cancers. About the study: The study treated patients with ivuxolimab, an agonistic anti-OX40 (CD134) antibody. Patients enrolled in dose escalation were diagnosed with hepatocellular carcinoma, melanoma, renal cell or head and neck cancer. Findings of the study overall: Certain nonresponders additionally had low normalized T-cell clonal expansion.

Prior autoimmune disease or systemic immunosuppression barred patients. Germline assignment: CDR1 SGHVS and CDR2 FNYEAQ. V was clipped by 1 base and J by 6 bases; unmatched bases: 4. The CDR3 totals 15 residues. The chain has TRBV7-6 and TRBJ2-1, with 9 bases lining up with TRBD2. The TCR sequence derives from an adult with an advanced solid tumor such as melanoma, head and neck, liver or kidney cancer. The input for sequencing was CD4+ or CD8+ T cells sorted from blood, taken in a trial of the OX40 agonist ivuxolimab. CDR3 coding DNA: TGTGCCAGCAGCTTAGGACTAGCGGTCCTCAATGAGCAGTTCTTC. Its translation is CASSLGLAVLNEQFF.